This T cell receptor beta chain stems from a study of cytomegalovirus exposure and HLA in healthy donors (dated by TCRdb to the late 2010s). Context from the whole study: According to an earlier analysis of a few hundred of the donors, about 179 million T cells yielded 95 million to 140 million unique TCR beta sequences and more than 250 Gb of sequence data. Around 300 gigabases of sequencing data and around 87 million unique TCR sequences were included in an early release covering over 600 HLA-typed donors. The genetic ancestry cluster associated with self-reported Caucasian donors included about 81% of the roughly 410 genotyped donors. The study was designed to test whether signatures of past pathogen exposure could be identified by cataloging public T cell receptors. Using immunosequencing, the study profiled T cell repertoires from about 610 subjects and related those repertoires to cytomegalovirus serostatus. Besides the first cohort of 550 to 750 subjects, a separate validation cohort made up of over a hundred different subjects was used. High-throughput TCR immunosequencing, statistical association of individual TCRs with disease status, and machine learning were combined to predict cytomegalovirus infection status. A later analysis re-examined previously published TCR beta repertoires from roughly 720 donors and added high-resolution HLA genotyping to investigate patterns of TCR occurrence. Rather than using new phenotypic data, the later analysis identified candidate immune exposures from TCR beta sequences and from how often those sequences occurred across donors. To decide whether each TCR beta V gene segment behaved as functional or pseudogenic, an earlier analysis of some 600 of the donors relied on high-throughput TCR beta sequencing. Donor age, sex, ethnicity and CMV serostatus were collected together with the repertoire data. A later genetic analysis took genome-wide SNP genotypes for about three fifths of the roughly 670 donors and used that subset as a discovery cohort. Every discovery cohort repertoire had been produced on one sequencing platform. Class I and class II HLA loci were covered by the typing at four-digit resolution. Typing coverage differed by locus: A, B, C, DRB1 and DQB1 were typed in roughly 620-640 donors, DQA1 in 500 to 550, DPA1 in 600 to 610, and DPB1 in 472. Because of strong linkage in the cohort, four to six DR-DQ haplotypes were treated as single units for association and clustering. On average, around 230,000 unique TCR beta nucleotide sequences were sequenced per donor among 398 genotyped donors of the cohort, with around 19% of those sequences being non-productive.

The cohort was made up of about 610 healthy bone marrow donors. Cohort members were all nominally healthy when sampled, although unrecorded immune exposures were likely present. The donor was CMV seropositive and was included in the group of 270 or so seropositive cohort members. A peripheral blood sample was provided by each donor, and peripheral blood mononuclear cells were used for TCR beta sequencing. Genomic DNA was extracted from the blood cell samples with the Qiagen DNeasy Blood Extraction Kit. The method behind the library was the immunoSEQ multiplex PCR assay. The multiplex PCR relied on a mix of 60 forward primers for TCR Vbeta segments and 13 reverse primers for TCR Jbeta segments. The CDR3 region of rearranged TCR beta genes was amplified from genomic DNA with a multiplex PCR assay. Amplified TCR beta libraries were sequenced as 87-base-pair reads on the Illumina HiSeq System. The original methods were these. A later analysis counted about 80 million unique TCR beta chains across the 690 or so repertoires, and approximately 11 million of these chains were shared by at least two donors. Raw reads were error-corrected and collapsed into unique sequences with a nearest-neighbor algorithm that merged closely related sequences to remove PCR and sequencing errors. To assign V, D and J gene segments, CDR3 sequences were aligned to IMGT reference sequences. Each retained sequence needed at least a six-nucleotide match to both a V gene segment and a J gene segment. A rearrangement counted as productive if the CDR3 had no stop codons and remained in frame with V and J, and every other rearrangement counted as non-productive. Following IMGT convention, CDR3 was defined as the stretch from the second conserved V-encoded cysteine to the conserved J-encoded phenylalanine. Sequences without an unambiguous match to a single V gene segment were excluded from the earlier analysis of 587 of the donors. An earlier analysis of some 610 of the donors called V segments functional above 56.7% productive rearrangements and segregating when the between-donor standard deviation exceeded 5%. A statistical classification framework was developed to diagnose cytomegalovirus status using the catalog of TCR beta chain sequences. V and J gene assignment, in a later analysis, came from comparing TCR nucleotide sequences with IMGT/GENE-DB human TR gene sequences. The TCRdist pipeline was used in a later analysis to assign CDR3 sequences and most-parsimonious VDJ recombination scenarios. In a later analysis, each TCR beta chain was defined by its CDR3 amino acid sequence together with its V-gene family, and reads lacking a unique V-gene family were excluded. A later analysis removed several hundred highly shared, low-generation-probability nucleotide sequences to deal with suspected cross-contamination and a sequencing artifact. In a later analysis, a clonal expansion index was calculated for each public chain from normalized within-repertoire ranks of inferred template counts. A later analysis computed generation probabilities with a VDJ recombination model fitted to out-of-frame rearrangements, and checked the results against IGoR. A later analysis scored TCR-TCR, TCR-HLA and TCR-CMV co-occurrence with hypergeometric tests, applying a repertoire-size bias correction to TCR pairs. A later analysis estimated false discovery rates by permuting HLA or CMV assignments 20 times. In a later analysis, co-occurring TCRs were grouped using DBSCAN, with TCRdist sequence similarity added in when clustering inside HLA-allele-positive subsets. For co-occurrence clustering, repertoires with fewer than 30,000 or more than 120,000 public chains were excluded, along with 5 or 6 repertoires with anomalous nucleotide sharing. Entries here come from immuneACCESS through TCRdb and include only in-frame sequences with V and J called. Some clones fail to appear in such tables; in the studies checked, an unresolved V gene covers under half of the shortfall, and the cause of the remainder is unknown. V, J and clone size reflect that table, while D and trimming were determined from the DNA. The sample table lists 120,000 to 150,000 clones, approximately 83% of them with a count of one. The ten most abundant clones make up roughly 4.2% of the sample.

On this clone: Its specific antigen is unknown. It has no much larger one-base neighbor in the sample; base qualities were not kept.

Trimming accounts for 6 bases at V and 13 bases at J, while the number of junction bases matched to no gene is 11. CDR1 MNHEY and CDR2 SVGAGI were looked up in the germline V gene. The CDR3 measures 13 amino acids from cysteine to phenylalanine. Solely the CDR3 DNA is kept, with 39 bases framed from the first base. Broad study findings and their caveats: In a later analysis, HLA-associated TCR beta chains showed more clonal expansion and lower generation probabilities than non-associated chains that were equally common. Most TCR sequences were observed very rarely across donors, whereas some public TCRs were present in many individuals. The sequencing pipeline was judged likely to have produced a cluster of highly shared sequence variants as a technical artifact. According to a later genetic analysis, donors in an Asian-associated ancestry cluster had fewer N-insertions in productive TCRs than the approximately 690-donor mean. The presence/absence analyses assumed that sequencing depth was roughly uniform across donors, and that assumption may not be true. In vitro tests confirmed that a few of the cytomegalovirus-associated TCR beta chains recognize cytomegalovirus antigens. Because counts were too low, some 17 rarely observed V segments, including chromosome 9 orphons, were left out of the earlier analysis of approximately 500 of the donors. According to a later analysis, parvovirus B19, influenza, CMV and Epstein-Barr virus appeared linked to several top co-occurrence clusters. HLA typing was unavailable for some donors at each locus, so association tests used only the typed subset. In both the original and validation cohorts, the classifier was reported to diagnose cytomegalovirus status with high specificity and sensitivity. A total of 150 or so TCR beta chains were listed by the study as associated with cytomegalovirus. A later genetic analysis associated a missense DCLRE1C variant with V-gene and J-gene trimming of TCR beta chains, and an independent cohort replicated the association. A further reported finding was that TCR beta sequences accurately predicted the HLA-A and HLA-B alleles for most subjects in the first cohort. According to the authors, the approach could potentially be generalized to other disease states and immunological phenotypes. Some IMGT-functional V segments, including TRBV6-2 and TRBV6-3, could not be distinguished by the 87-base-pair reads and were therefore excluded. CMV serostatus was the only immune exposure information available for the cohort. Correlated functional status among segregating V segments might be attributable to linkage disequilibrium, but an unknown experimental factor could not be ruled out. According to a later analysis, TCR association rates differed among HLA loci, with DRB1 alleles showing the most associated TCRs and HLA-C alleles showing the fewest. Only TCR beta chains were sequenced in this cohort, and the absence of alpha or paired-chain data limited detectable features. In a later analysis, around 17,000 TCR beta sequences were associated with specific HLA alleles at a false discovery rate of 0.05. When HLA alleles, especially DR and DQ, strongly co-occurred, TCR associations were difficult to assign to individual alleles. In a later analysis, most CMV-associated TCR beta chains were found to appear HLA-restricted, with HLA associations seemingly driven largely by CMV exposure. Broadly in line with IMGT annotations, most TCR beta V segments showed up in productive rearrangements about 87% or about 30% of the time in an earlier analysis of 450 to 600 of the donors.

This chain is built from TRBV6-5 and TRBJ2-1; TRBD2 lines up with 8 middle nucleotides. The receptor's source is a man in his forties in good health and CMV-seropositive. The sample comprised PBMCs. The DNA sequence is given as TGTGCCAGCAGCCCTCGGGAGGGCCGAGGACAGTTCTTC. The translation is CASSPREGRGQFF.